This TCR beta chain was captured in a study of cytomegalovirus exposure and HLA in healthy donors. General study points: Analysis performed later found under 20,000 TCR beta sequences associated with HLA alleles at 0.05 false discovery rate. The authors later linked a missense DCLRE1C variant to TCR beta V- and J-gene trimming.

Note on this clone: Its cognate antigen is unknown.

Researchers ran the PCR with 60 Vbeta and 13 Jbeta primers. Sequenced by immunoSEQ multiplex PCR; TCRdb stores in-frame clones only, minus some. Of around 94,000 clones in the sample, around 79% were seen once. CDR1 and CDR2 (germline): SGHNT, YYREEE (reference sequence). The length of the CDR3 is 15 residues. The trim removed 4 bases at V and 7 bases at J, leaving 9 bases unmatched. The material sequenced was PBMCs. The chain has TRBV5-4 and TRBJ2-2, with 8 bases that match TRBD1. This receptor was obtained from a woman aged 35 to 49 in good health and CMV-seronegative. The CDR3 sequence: CASSARTGRGGELFF. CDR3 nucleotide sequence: TGTGCCAGCAGCGCCCGGACAGGGCGCGGCGGGGAGCTGTTTTTT.